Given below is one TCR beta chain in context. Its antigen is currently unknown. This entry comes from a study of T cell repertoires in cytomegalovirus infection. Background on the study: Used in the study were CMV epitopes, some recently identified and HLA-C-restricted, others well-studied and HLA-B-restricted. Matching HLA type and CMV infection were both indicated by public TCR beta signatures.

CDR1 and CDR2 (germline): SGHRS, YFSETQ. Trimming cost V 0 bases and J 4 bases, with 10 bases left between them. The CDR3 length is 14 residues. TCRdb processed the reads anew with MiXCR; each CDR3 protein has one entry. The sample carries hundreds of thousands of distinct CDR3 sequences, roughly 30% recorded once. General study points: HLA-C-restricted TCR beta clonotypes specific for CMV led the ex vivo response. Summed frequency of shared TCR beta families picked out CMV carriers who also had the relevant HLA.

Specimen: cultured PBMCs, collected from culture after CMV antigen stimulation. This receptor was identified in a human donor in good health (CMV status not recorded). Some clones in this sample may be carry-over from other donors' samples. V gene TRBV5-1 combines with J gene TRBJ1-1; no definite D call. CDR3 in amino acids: CASSLEAWVTEAFF. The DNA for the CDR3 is TGCGCCAGCAGCTTGGAGGCTTGGGTCACTGAAGCTTTCTTT.